The next 5 T cell receptor beta chains were all read from a single sample in a study of cytomegalovirus exposure and HLA in healthy donors. In the PCR, 60 Vbeta and 13 Jbeta primers were used. Generated by immunoSEQ multiplex PCR, the TCRdb table keeps only in-frame clones and is missing some. This table holds 100,000 to 150,000 clones, around 83% found once. Material: PBMCs. Receptors were obtained from a woman aged 18-29 years in good health and CMV-seropositive.

The CDR3 nucleotides are TGCGCCAGCACCCCAGGACAGGGGAGTTCCTACAATGAGCAGTTCTTC. Amino acids: CASTPGQGSSYNEQFF. This chain uses TRBV5-1 with TRBJ2-1; the match to TRBD1 covers 9 bases. The CDR3 contains 16 residues. Looked up from germline, CDR1 is SGHRS and CDR2 is YFSETQ. V shed 6 bases and J 1 base; nucleotides not matched to a gene: 8. Combining the CDR3 with reference TRBV5-1 and TRBJ2-1 gives the whole variable domain KAGVTQTPRYLIKTRGQQVTLSCSPISGHRSVSWYQQTPGQGLQFLFEYFSETQRNKGNFPGRFSGRQFSNSRSEMNVSTLELGDSALYLCASTPGQGSSYNEQFFGPGTRLTVL.

This chain joins TRBV13 and TRBJ2-1; D remains unclear. The ends were cut back, 3 bases at V and 6 bases at J, with 12 bases in the middle. From germline, CDR1 is PRHDT and CDR2 FYEKMQ (reference sequence). The CDR3 totals 14 residues. The CDR3 sequence is CASSFLTEANEQFF. The CDR3 DNA reads as TGTGCCAGCAGCTTCCTTACCGAGGCCAATGAGCAGTTCTTC.

The chain links TRBV28 to TRBJ2-3; possible D gene TRBD2, 7 bases. Per germline, CDR1 MDHEN and CDR2 SYDVKM. This CDR3 has 14 amino acids. V lost 1 base and J 6 bases, leaving 11 bases between the germline ends. The CDR3 region is CASSLSGGIDTQYF. CDR3 nucleotide sequence: TGTGCCAGCAGTTTATCGGGGGGCATTGATACGCAGTATTTT.

The V call is TRBV28, the J call TRBJ1-5; a weak D match, TRBD1 (6 bases). Per the germline V gene, CDR1 is MDHEN and CDR2 is SYDVKM. V was cut by 3 bases and J by 7 bases, with 19 bases left in between. The CDR3 spans 16 residues. DNA of the CDR3: TGTGCCAGCAGTTTTGTGTCGGGGGGCGGTTTCCAGCCCCAGCATTTT. It translates to CASSFVSGGGFQPQHF.

The V call is TRBV7-3, the J call TRBJ2-5; maybe TRBD2 (5 bases). This CDR3 has 13 residues. Germline CDR1 SGHTA, CDR2 FQGTGA. V dropped 3 bases and J dropped 5 bases, with 10 bases sitting between them. CDR3: CASSFAGGETQYF. CDR3 DNA sequence: TGTGCCAGCAGCTTCGCGGGTGGGGAGACCCAGTACTTC.